These 21 T cell receptor beta chains were all obtained from the same sample, sequenced in a study of EBV T-cell therapy then PD-1 blockade in nasopharyngeal carcinoma. These receptors are not linked to any known antigen. Clones were sequenced by immunoSEQ multiplex PCR, and TCRdb holds only the in-frame ones, with some missing. The sample lists 15,000 to 20,000 clones, approximately 80% occurring once. Specified treatment: AdE1-LMPpoly-expanded autologous EBV-specific T-cell therapy followed by anti-PD-1 nivolumab. The source was CD8+ T cells from blood, collected at day 0 from a patient whose treatment included autologous EBV-specific T cells and nivolumab. These receptors were collected from a middle-aged man with nasopharyngeal carcinoma.

Remarks on this clone: The junction differs from germline at one of its ends, possibly a read error. In the same sample, other DNA sequences code for this CDR3. This chain connects TRBV6-5 to TRBJ2-2, with a possible D match to TRBD2 (6 bases). CDR1 is MNHEY and CDR2 is SVGAGI in the germline V gene. CDR3 length equals 14 residues. DNA for the CDR3: TGTGCTAGCAGTTCCGGGGGATACACCGGGGAGCTGTTTTTT. This encodes CASSSGGYTGELFF.

This clone has a single count. The chain joins TRBV6-5 to TRBJ2-1; TRBD2 matches 7 bases. Trimming took 0 bases from V and 5 from J; bases not matched to a gene: 1. The CDR3 covers 14 residues. Germline CDR1 MNHEY, CDR2 SVGAGI. The DNA of the CDR3 is TGTGCCAGCAGTTACTCAGGGACTAACAATGAGCAGTTCTTC. Amino acid sequence: CASSYSGTNNEQFF.

This clone was recorded once. V gene TRBV6-1 combines with J gene TRBJ1-5; maybe TRBD1 (6 bases). V was clipped by 1 base and J by 7 bases, with 14 bases between them. Germline V gene data show CDR1 as MNHNS and CDR2 as SASEGT. The CDR3 is 15 residues long. The CDR3 bases are TGTGCCAGCAGTGAAGAGGGAACAGGGAGCCAGCCCCAGCATTTT. Encoded protein: CASSEEGTGSQPQHF.

Only a few counts were recorded for this clone. The chain couples TRBV18 to TRBJ1-5; D may be TRBD1 (5 bases). Germline CDR1 and CDR2: KGHSH and LQKENI. V shed 6 bases and J shed 5 bases, with 8 bases lying between them. This CDR3 has 12 amino acids. CDR3 amino acids: CASSGEYQPQHF. CDR3 DNA: TGTGCCAGCTCGGGGGAGTATCAGCCCCAGCATTTT.

The chain carries TRBV7-5 and TRBJ1-2. TRBV7-5 is designated a pseudogene. This CDR3 comprises 11 residues. The CDR3 here is CVRSPEFGYTF. CDR3 nucleotide sequence: TGTGTCAGAAGCCCCGAATTCGGCTACACCTTC.

The V and J genes are TRBV6-6 and TRBJ2-3, with 7 bases lining up with TRBD1. The trim removed 4 bases at V and 2 bases at J, leaving 9 bases unmatched. From germline, CDR1 is MNHNY and CDR2 SVGAGI (reference sequence). The CDR3 sequence is 16 residues long. The CDR3 sequence: CASSSTDRVNTDTQYF. The CDR3 nucleotides read TGTGCCAGCAGTTCCACCGACAGGGTGAACACAGATACGCAGTATTTT.

The V and J genes are TRBV29-1 and TRBJ1-1; D not certain. Germline CDR1 is SQVTM and CDR2 is ANQGSEA. Trimming left V 3 bases short and J 1 base short, with 3 bases between. The CDR3 extends over 11 amino acids. CDR3 DNA: TGCAGCGTTGATAGGAACACTGAAGCTTTCTTT. As protein: CSVDRNTEAFF.

The CDR3: CSVALDRNRDTQYF. In DNA, the CDR3 is TGCAGCGTCGCCCTCGACAGGAACAGAGATACGCAGTATTTT. This chain connects TRBV29-1 to TRBJ2-3, with a possible D match to TRBD1 (6 bases). Deletions cut 6 bases from V and 5 bases from J, with 18 bases between. The CDR3 contains 14 residues. Germline values: CDR1 SQVTM, CDR2 ANQGSEA.

V usage is TRBV27 and J usage is TRBJ1-1; D gene ambiguous. V dropped 3 bases and J dropped 5 bases, with 28 bases sitting between them. The germline gives CDR1 MNHEY, CDR2 SMNVEV (reference sequence). CDR3 length: 19 residues. DNA of the CDR3: TGTGCCAGCAGTTTGAACCTCCTTAGTCTGCACAGCCCCCAGACTGAAGCTTTCTTT. Residues: CASSLNLLSLHSPQTEAFF.

This rearrangement joins TRBV7-8 to TRBJ1-1; weak D call: TRBD1 (6 bases). Germline CDR1 and CDR2: SGHVS and FQNEAQ. The CDR3 runs 16 residues. The ends were cut back, 5 bases at V and 3 bases at J, with 19 bases in the middle. This CDR3 reads CASSATGTHYDTEAFF. In DNA, the CDR3 is TGTGCCAGCAGCGCCACCGGGACACATTACGACACTGAAGCTTTCTTT.

This chain joins TRBV21-1 and TRBJ1-1; no check of the table's D call, TRBD1, against the DNA was made. TRBV21-1 represents a pseudogene. The CDR3 extends over 15 amino acids. CDR3 loop: CASSTTGGTDTEAFF. The CDR3 bases are TGTGCCAGCAGCACAACAGGGGGAACGGACACTGAAGCTTTCTTT.

This clone was seen a handful of times. V usage is TRBV5-1 and J usage is TRBJ2-7; TRBD2 might be the D (5 bases). From germline, CDR1 is SGHRS and CDR2 YFSETQ. Trimming cost V 2 bases and J 7 bases, with 13 bases left between them. The CDR3 contains 13 residues. In nucleotides, the CDR3 is TGCGCCAGCAGCTTCGGGATCCCCCTGGAGCAGTACTTC. The encoded protein is CASSFGIPLEQYF. Full variable domain (rest looked up from reference TRBV5-1 and TRBJ2-7): KAGVTQTPRYLIKTRGQQVTLSCSPISGHRSVSWYQQTPGQGLQFLFEYFSETQRNKGNFPGRFSGRQFSNSRSEMNVSTLELGDSALYLCASSFGIPLEQYFGPGTRLTVT.

The chain joins TRBV9 to TRBJ1-5; D might be TRBD1 (6 bases). CDR1 SGDLS and CDR2 YYNGEE come from the germline V gene. V was clipped by 4 bases and J by 10 bases, with 18 bases between them. This CDR3 region has 14 residues. The CDR3 reads CASSSDRSPGPQHF. For the CDR3, the DNA is TGTGCCAGCAGCTCCGACAGGTCCCCAGGACCCCAGCATTTT.

The rearrangement links TRBV9 to TRBJ2-3; TRBD2 aligns across 12 bases. Germline V CDR1 and CDR2: SGDLS, YYNGEE. V was pared by 2 bases and J by 4 bases, with 5 bases of the junction left unmatched. There are 16 residues in the CDR3. CDR3 coding DNA: TGTGCCAGCAGCGTTGCTAGCGGGGGGGATGCAGATACGCAGTATTTT. Amino acids: CASSVASGGDADTQYF.

The rearrangement uses TRBV9 and TRBJ2-1; 12 bases map to TRBD2. From germline, CDR1 is SGDLS and CDR2 YYNGEE. With V trimmed by 4 bases and J by 4 bases, 12 bases remained unmatched. This CDR3 comprises 18 residues. CDR3: CASSPLASGGAVYNEQFF. The CDR3 nucleotides are TGTGCCAGCAGCCCCCTGGCTAGCGGGGGGGCCGTTTACAATGAGCAGTTCTTC.

The V and J genes are TRBV29-1 and TRBJ1-2; TRBD1 agrees at 7 bases. Trimming removed 4 bases from V and 4 bases from J; junction bases left unmatched: 6. This CDR3 has 13 residues. CDR1 and CDR2 from the germline V gene are SQVTM and ANQGSEA. The CDR3 region is CSVGDRDRYGYTF. The CDR3 coding sequence is TGCAGCGTTGGAGACAGGGATCGCTATGGCTACACCTTC.

J is TRBJ2-1 and V is TRBV27; D is undetermined. The germline V gene encodes CDR1 MNHEY and CDR2 SMNVEV (reference sequence). V dropped 2 bases and J dropped 9 bases, with 8 bases sitting between them. The CDR3 contains 12 residues. The CDR3 coding sequence is TGTGCCAGCAGTTTAGCTGGTACTGAGCAGTTCTTC. Protein sequence: CASSLAGTEQFF.

The genes are TRBV7-8 and TRBJ2-7; 7 bases align to TRBD1. The ends lost 2 bases at V and 4 bases at J; junction bases unmatched: 8. The CDR3 spans 15 residues. Germline V gene data show CDR1 as SGHVS and CDR2 as FQNEAQ. CDR3 in DNA: TGTGCCAGCAGCTTAAAGGGGGCCCGTCTATACGAGCAGTACTTC. Residues: CASSLKGARLYEQYF.

V usage is TRBV27 and J usage is TRBJ2-3, with D unclear. The germline gives CDR1 MNHEY, CDR2 SMNVEV (reference sequence). V was shortened by 5 bases and J by 5 bases, with 14 bases between the two germline ends. CDR3 length: 14 amino acids. This CDR3 reads CASSRTGREDTQYF. The DNA of the CDR3 is TGTGCCAGCAGTCGAACTGGAAGGGAAGATACGCAGTATTTT.

The chain joins TRBV19 to TRBJ2-7; 9 nucleotides match TRBD2. Per germline, CDR1 LNHDA and CDR2 SQIVND (reference sequence). J was trimmed by 0 bases and V by 9 bases; bases with no gene match: 9. The CDR3 sequence is 15 residues long. The CDR3 reads CASNSLAGPSYEQYF. CDR3 nucleotides: TGTGCCAGCAATAGCCTAGCGGGGCCCTCCTACGAGCAGTACTTC.

This chain uses TRBV10-3 with TRBJ2-2; tentative D call: TRBD2 (5 bases). The CDR3 contains 13 residues. V was clipped by 2 bases and J by 5 bases, with 6 bases between them. Germline-derived CDR1 and CDR2 are ENHRY and SYGVKD. For the CDR3, the DNA is TGTGCCATCAGTGAGGGGAGAACCGGGGAGCTGTTTTTT. Translating gives CAISEGRTGELFF.